These 2 T cell receptor beta chains were sequenced from one sample in a study of control samples from healthy donors and cancer patients. Sequencing used immunoSEQ multiplex PCR; TCRdb keeps in-frame clones, though not all of them. The sample comprises approximately 140,000 clones, approximately 94% of which are singletons, and around 12% rests with the top ten. The material sequenced was blood. These receptors all come from a man between 35 and 55 years old in good health.

The CDR3 here is CSARDLEVQYF. Here the CDR3 DNA reads TGCAGTGCTAGAGATCTGGAGGTGCAGTACTTC. The J gene is TRBJ2-7, the V gene TRBV20-1, with a possible D match to TRBD2 (5 bases). This CDR3 comprises 11 residues. Trimming stripped 0 bases from V and 9 bases from J, with 9 bases between. Germline loops: CDR1 DFQATT, CDR2 SNEGSKA (reference sequence).

This chain links TRBV6-5 with TRBJ1-5, with 7 bases identical to TRBD1. The junction had 8 bases not matched to a gene; V was cut back by 6 bases and J by 3 bases. Germline V CDR1 and CDR2: MNHEY, SVGAGI. The CDR3 contains 15 residues. The CDR3, as DNA: TGTGCCAGCAGGCCTCCAGGGGGACCCAATCAGCCCCAGCATTTT. Protein: CASRPPGGPNQPQHF.